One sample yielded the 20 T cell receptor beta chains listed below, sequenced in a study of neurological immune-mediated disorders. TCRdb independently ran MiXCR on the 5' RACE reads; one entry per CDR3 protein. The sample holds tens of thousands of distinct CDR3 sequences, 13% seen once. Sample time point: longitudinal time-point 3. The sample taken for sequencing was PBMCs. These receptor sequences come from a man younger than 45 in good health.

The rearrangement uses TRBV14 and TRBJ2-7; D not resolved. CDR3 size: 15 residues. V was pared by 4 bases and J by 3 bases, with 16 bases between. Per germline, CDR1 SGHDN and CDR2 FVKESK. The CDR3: CASSLLQWQGYEQYF. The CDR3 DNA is TGTGCCAGCAGCCTTCTCCAGTGGCAAGGCTACGAGCAGTACTTC.

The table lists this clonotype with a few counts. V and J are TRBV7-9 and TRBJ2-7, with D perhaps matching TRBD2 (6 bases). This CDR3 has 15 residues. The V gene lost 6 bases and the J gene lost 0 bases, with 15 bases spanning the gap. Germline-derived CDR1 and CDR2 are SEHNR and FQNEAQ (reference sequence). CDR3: CASSYYGGSSYEQYF. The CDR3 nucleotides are TGTGCCAGCAGTTATTATGGGGGGAGCTCCTACGAGCAGTACTTC. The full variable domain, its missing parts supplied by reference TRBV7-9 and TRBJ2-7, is DTGVSQNPRHKITKRGQNVTFRCDPISEHNRLYWYRQTLGQGPEFLTYFQNEAQLEKSRLLSDRFSAERPKGSFSTLEIQRTEQGDSAMYLCASSYYGGSSYEQYFGPGTRLTVT.

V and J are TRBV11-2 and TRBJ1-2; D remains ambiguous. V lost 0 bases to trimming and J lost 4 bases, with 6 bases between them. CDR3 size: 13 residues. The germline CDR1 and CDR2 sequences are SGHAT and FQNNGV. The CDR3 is CASSLDRLYGYTF. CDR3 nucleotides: TGTGCCAGCAGCTTAGATAGGCTCTATGGCTACACCTTC.

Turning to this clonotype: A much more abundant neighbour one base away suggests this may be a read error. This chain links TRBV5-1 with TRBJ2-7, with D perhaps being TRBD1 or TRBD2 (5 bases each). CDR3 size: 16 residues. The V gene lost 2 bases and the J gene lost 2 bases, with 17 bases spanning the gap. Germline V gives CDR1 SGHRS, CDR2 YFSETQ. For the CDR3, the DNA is TGCGCCAGCAGCTTTCAAACAGCGGACATTGCCTACGAGCAGTACTTC. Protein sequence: CASSFQTADIAYEQYF. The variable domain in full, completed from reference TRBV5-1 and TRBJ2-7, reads KAGVTQTPRYLIKTRGQQVTLSCSPISGHRSVSWYQQTPGQGLQFLFEYFSETQRNKGNFPGRFSGRQFSNSRSEMNVSTLELGDSALYLCASSFQTADIAYEQYFGPGTRLTVT.

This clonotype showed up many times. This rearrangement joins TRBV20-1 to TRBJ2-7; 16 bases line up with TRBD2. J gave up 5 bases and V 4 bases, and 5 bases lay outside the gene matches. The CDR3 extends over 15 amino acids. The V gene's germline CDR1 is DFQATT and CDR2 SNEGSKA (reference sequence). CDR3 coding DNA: TGCAGTGCTAAACGTGGGACTAGCGGGAGGGACGAGCAGTACTTC. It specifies CSAKRGTSGRDEQYF.

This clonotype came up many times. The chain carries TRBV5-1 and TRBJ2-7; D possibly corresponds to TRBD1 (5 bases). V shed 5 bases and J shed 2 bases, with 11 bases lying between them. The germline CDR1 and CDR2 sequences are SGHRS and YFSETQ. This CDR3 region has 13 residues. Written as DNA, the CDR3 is TGCGCCAGCAGTCAGGGTGACGCCTACGAGCAGTACTTC. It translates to CASSQGDAYEQYF.

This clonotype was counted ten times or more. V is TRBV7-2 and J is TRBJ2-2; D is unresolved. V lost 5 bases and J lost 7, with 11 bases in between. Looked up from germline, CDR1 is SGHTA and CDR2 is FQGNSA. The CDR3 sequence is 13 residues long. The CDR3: CASSPSAFGELFF. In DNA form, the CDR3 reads TGTGCCAGCAGCCCCAGCGCGTTCGGGGAGCTGTTTTTT.

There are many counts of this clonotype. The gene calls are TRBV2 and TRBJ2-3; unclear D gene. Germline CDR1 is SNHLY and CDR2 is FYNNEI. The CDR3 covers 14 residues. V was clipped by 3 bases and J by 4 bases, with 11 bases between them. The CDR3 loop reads CASSESRWSDTQYF. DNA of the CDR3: TGTGCCAGCAGTGAGTCGCGGTGGTCAGATACGCAGTATTTT. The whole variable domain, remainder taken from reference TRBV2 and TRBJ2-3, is EPEVTQTPSHQVTQMGQEVILRCVPISNHLYFYWYRQILGQKVEFLVSFYNNEISEKSEIFDDQFSVERPDGSNFTLKIRSTKLEDSAMYFCASSESRWSDTQYFGPGTRLTVL.

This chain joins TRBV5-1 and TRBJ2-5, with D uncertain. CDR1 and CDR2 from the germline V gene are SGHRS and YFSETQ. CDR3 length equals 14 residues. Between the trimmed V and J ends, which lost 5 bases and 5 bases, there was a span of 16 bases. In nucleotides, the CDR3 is TGCGCCAGCAGACCTTCCACAGACGGGGAGACCCAGTACTTC. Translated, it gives CASRPSTDGETQYF.

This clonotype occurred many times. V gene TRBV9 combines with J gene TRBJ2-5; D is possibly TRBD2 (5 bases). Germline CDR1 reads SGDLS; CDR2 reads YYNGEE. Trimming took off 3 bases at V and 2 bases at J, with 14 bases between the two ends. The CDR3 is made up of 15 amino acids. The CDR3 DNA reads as TGTGCCAGCAGCGCGCGGGCGGTGGCTCAAGAGACCCAGTACTTC. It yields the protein CASSARAVAQETQYF. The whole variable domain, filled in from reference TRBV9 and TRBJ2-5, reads DSGVTQTPKHLITATGQRVTLRCSPRSGDLSVYWYQQSLDQGLQFLIQYYNGEERAKGNILERFSAQQFPDLHSELNLSSLELGDSALYFCASSARAVAQETQYFGPGTRLLVL.

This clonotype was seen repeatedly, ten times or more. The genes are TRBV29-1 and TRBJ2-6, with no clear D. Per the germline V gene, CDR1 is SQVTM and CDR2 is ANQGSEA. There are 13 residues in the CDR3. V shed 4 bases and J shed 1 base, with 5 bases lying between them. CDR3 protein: CSVGQSGANVLTF. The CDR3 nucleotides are TGCAGCGTTGGACAATCTGGGGCCAACGTCCTGACTTTC.

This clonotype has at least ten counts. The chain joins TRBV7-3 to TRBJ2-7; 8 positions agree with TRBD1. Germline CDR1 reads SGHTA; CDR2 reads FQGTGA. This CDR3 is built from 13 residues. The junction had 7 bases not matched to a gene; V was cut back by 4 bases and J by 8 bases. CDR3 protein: CASSSGTGRQQYF. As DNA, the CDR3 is TGTGCCAGCAGCTCCGGGACAGGTAGACAGCAGTACTTC.

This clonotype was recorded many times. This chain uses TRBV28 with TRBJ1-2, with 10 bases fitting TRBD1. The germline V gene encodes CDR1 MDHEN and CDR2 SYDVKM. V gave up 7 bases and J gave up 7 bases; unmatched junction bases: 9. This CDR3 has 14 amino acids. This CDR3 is CASTRGTGVGGYTF. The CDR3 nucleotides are TGTGCCAGCACCCGAGGGACAGGGGTCGGTGGCTACACCTTC.

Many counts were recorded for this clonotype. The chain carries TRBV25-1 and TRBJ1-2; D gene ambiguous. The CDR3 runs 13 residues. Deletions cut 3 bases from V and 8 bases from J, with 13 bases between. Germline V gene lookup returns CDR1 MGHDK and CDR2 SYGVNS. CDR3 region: CASSDGALEGYTF. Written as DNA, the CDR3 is TGTGCCAGCAGTGACGGTGCGTTGGAAGGCTACACCTTC.

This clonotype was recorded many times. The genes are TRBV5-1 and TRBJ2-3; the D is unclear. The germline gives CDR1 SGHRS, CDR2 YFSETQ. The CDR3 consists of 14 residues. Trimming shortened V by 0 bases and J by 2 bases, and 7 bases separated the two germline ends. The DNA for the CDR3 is TGCGCCAGCAGCTTGGTTAAGTACACAGATACGCAGTATTTT. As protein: CASSLVKYTDTQYF.

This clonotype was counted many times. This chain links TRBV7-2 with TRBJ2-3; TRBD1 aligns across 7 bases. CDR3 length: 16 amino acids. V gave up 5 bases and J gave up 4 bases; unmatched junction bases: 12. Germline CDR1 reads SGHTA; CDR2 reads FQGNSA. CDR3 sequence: CASSPHRTGGSDTQYF. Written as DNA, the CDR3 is TGTGCCAGCAGCCCACACCGGACAGGCGGTTCAGATACGCAGTATTTT. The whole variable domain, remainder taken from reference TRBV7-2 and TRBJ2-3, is GAGVSQSPSNKVTEKGKDVELRCDPISGHTALYWYRQSLGQGLEFLIYFQGNSAPDKSGLPSDRFSAERTGGSVSTLTIQRTQQEDSAVYLCASSPHRTGGSDTQYFGPGTRLTVL.

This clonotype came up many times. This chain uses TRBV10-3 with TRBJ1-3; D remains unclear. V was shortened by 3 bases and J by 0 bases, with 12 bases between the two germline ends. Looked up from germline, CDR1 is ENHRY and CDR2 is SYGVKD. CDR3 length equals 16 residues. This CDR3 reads CAISDYLLSSGNTIYF. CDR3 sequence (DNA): TGTGCCATCAGTGACTACTTACTTAGCTCTGGAAACACCATATATTTT.

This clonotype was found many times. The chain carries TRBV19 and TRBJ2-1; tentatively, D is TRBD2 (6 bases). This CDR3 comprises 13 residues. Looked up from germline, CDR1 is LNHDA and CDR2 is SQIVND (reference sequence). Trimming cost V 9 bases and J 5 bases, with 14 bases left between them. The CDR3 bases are TGTGCCAGCGCAGGTAGCGGTCACAATGAGCAGTTCTTC. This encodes CASAGSGHNEQFF.

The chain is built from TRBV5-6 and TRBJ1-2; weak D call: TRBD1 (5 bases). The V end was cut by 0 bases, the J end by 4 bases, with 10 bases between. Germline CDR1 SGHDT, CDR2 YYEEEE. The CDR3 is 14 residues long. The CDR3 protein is CASSLGREGYGYTF. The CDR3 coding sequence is TGTGCCAGCAGCTTGGGCAGGGAGGGCTATGGCTACACCTTC.

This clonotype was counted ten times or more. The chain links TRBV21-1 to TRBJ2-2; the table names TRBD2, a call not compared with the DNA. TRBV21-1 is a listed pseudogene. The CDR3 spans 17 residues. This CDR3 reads CAYHPGTSGRTTGELFF. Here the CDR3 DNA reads TGTGCCTACCATCCCGGGACTAGCGGGAGGACCACCGGGGAGCTGTTTTTT.